Following are 14 T cell receptor beta chains from one sample sequenced in a study of T-cell memory formation after mild COVID-19. TCRdb processed the 5' RACE reads anew with MiXCR; each CDR3 protein has one entry. The repertoire holds about 360,000 distinct CDR3 sequences, 10% to 15% seen once, with around a fifth in the top ten. Sequencing used PBMCs or a T cell subset sorted from them (not recorded which). The receptors were gathered from a man aged 18 to 30 who had mild COVID-19 (a few samples of this study predate the infection). Cell type and time point are not known.

The rearrangement joins TRBV7-8 to TRBJ1-1, with a tentative D call TRBD1 (6 bases). Per germline, CDR1 SGHVS and CDR2 FQNEAQ. This CDR3 contains 15 residues. Deletions cut 6 bases from V and 3 bases from J, with 17 bases between. The chain's CDR3 is CASRSTGMEYTEAFF. The CDR3 bases are TGTGCCAGCAGATCTACAGGGATGGAGTACACTGAAGCTTTCTTT.

In this sample, this clonotype turned up a few times. This sequence joins TRBV4-3 and TRBJ2-3, with 7 bases fitting TRBD2. Germline CDR1 is LGHNA and CDR2 is YSLEER. The CDR3 extends over 14 amino acids. Trimming cost V 3 bases and J 2 bases; bases outside gene matches: 2. CDR3 sequence: CASSQAGDTDTQYF. CDR3 in DNA: TGCGCCAGCAGCCAGGCGGGGGACACAGATACGCAGTATTTT.

The chain links TRBV29-1 to TRBJ2-7; a weak D match, TRBD2 (5 bases). The CDR3 sequence is 12 residues long. V was clipped by 7 bases and J by 2 bases, with 12 bases between them. Germline V gene data show CDR1 as SQVTM and CDR2 as ANQGSEA. CDR3 sequence reads: CSAGVGTYEQYF. CDR3 bases: TGCAGCGCCGGGGTGGGAACCTACGAGCAGTACTTC.

This clonotype was counted a few times. The CDR3 bases are TGTGCCAGCAGCTTTCTAGCGGGGGATGCGGAGACCCAGTACTTC. Protein sequence: CASSFLAGDAETQYF. This chain joins TRBV7-6 and TRBJ2-5, with TRBD2 matching over 10 bases. V shed 3 bases, J shed 5 bases, and the junction held 6 bases outside the gene matches. Germline V CDR1 and CDR2: SGHVS, FNYEAQ. CDR3 length: 15 residues.

This clonotype has just a few counts. This chain uses TRBV12-3 or TRBV12-4 with TRBJ1-2; no definite D call. V was shortened by 1 base and J by 8 bases, with 8 bases between the two germline ends. CDR3 length: 12 amino acids. The CDR3 region is CASSLGEVGYTF. Here the CDR3 DNA reads TGTGCCAGCAGTTTAGGGGAAGTGGGCTACACCTTC.

The chain recombines TRBV4-2 with TRBJ1-2, with TRBD1 matching over 8 bases. V lost 4 bases, J lost 5 bases, and 6 bases stayed unmatched. Germline lookup yields CDR1 LGHNA and CDR2 YNFKEQ. CDR3 size: 14 residues. The CDR3: CASSPDRGDYGYTF. DNA of the CDR3: TGTGCCAGCAGCCCAGACAGGGGAGATTATGGCTACACCTTC.

The genes are TRBV29-1 and TRBJ1-2, with D perhaps TRBD1 (5 bases). The CDR3 loop spans 12 amino acids. Germline loops: CDR1 SQVTM, CDR2 ANQGSEA. The V end was cut by 4 bases, the J end by 4 bases, with 10 bases between. This CDR3 is CSVGSGGYGYTF. In DNA form, the CDR3 reads TGCAGCGTTGGGAGTGGGGGCTATGGCTACACCTTC.

The chain recombines TRBV4-1 with TRBJ1-2; D possibly corresponds to TRBD1 (6 bases). Germline lookup yields CDR1 MGHRA and CDR2 YSYEKL. V was pared by 7 bases and J by 2 bases, with 17 bases between. The CDR3 is 15 amino acids. CDR3 sequence (DNA): TGCGCCAGCACCCGAGACAGGCCAAACAACTATGGCTACACCTTC. The encoded protein is CASTRDRPNNYGYTF.

The chain employs TRBV5-8 and TRBJ2-1; 10 nucleotides line up with TRBD2. After removal of 3 bases from V and 6 bases from J, the junction contained 12 bases not matched to a gene. CDR1 and CDR2 from the germline V gene are SGHTS and YDEGEE. The CDR3 is 17 amino acids. CDR3 loop: CASSYTPISGGANEQFF. DNA of the CDR3: TGTGCCAGCAGCTACACTCCAATAAGCGGGGGGGCCAATGAGCAGTTCTTC. Full variable domain (missing parts from reference TRBV5-8 and TRBJ2-1): EAGVTQSPTHLIKTRGQQATLRCSPISGHTSVYWYQQALGLGLQFLLWYDEGEERNRGNFPPRFSGRQFPNYSSELNVNALELEDSALYLCASSYTPISGGANEQFFGPGTRLTVL.

This chain joins TRBV6-2 or TRBV6-3 and TRBJ2-7, with D tentatively TRBD2 (5 bases). Trimming pared 6 bases from V and 2 bases from J, leaving 23 bases between. The germline CDR1 and CDR2 sequences are MNHEY and SVGEGT. CDR3 length: 17 amino acids. For the CDR3, the DNA is TGTGCCAGCAGCCCTGCGGGTTTTAGGGCCGGAGCCTACGAGCAGTACGTC. Its protein is CASSPAGFRAGAYEQYV.

The CDR3: CASSVGGRSPLHF. CDR3 nucleotide sequence: TGTGCCAGCAGCGTAGGGGGGCGGTCACCCCTCCACTTT. The gene calls are TRBV9 and TRBJ1-6; tentatively, D is TRBD1 (6 bases). The length of the CDR3 is 13 residues. Germline CDR1 is SGDLS and CDR2 is YYNGEE. V was cut by 0 bases and J by 10 bases, with 8 bases left in between.

CDR3 nucleotides: TGCGCCAGCAGCCACAGAGAGGGGGGCGACCACATTCAGTACTTC. It encodes CASSHREGGDHIQYF. This sequence joins TRBV4-3 and TRBJ2-4; D tentatively fits TRBD1 or TRBD2 (6 bases each). Trimming pared 3 bases from V and 8 bases from J, leaving 17 bases between. The CDR3 is made up of 15 amino acids. CDR1 is LGHNA, CDR2 YSLEER, per germline.

This clonotype was detected only a few times. The J gene is TRBJ2-7, the V gene TRBV5-1, with D hard to call. Looked up from germline, CDR1 is SGHRS and CDR2 is YFSETQ. CDR3 length equals 14 residues. V lost 0 bases and J 8 bases, leaving 15 bases between the germline ends. The CDR3 loop is CASSLAGTGEKQYF. As DNA, the CDR3 is TGCGCCAGCAGCTTGGCAGGAACGGGTGAGAAGCAGTACTTC.

The chain joins TRBV7-2 to TRBJ2-1; D is unclear. The germline V gene encodes CDR1 SGHTA and CDR2 FQGNSA. V lost 5 bases to trimming and J lost 1 base, with 12 bases between them. This CDR3 contains 15 residues. The CDR3 coding sequence is TGTGCCAGCAGCCAGACGGTTTGGTCCTACAATGAGCAGTTCTTC. Its translation is CASSQTVWSYNEQFF.